These T cell receptor beta chains were read from a single sample in a study of identical twins. A single record per CDR3 protein comes from TCRdb applying MiXCR to the 5' RACE reads. The sample holds about 550,000 distinct CDR3 sequences, about a fifth seen once. These data were also reused for a study on yellow fever vaccine responses in identical twins.

Sequencing was carried out using CD4+ T cells sorted from blood. Receptors originate from a young woman in good health. CDR3s include the opening cysteine and the closing phenylalanine or tryptophan. A D gene is named only where the DNA matches it firmly. Clone size is not always given. Where it is, it says once, few, many or a class for expanded clones.

TRBJ2-3,TRBD1,few,TRBV5-1,TGCGCCAGCAGCTCCGGGACAGGGGGCGGCACAGATACGCAGTATTTT,CASSSGTGGGTDTQYF
TRBJ2-1,TRBD2,-,TRBV7-9,TGTGCCAGCAGCCGTGGGACTAGCGGGTTTGAGCAGTTCTTC,CASSRGTSGFEQFF
TRBJ2-4,TRBD2,-,TRBV5-5,TGTGCCAGCAGGCCGGGAGGGGGGGGCGCGCAGGCCAAAAACATTCAGTACTTC,CASRPGGGGAQAKNIQYF
TRBJ2-1,-,many,TRBV29-1,TGCAGCTTCCCGGGGAAGAACTCCTACAATGAGCAGTTCTTC,CSFPGKNSYNEQFF
TRBJ2-3,-,few,TRBV25-1,TGTGCCAGCAGTGAATTGGAGACAGTAGGCACAGATACGCAGTATTTT,CASSELETVGTDTQYF
TRBJ2-1,-,few,TRBV5-1,TGCGCCAGCAGCCCTGGTGGGGGGCCGTCAATTGGGCAGTTCTTC,CASSPGGGPSIGQFF
TRBJ1-1,-,few,TRBV10-2,TGCGCCAGCATAAGTTCCATCTGGAACACTGAAGCTTTCTTT,CASISSIWNTEAFF
TRBJ1-1,TRBD1,-,TRBV12-3/TRBV12-4,TGTGCCAGCAGTTTAGCCGGGACAGGTAGCCGGAAAGCTTTCTTT,CASSLAGTGSRKAFF
TRBJ2-3,-,-,TRBV12-3/TRBV12-4,TGTGCCAGCAGTTTACGTGTCGGGACCACAGATACGCAGTATTTT,CASSLRVGTTDTQYF
TRBJ2-7,-,-,TRBV6-5,TGTGCCAGCAGTGACTCTTGGGGATCCGAGCAGTACTTC,CASSDSWGSEQYF